The rows below give T cell receptor beta chains drawn from one sample of a study of OX40 agonist ivuxolimab in advanced cancers. The protocol was immunoSEQ multiplex PCR, while the TCRdb copy is restricted to in-frame clones and leaves out a portion. The sample carries 50,000 to 65,000 clones, 85% to 95% recorded once. Sequencing used CD4+ or CD8+ T cells sorted from blood, obtained in a trial of the OX40 agonist ivuxolimab. All receptors derive from an adult with an advanced solid tumor such as melanoma, head and neck, liver or kidney cancer. Both conserved end residues are part of each CDR3. D genes are given only for firm matches. A row's size may be missing; if present it is once, few, many or a size class.

TRBV19	TRBJ1-5	NA	NA	CASSIGFRGQPQHF	TGTGCCAGTAGTATAGGATTCAGGGGCCAGCCCCAGCATTTT
TRBV4-3	TRBJ1-2	once	TRBD1	CASSHPYRDRGLNNYGYTF	TGCGCCAGCAGCCACCCCTACCGGGACAGGGGCCTTAATAACTATGGCTACACCTTC
TRBV7-2	TRBJ1-2	NA	NA	CASSLDLGGYGYTF	TGTGCCAGCAGCTTAGACTTAGGGGGGTATGGCTACACCTTC
TRBV6-6	TRBJ2-6	NA	NA	CASSYAGTGANVLTF	TGTGCCAGCAGTTACGCAGGGACTGGGGCCAACGTCCTGACTTTC
TRBV7-9	TRBJ2-3	few	NA	CASSLNRDRGDTQYF	TGTGCCAGCAGTTTGAACCGGGACCGAGGGGATACGCAGTATTTT
TRBV7-3	TRBJ2-1	NA	TRBD2	CASSFSGASSYNEQFF	TGTGCCAGCAGCTTCAGCGGGGCGAGCTCCTACAATGAGCAGTTCTTC
TRBV4-1	TRBJ1-1	NA	TRBD1	CASSLVQGANTEAFF	TGCGCCAGCAGCCTTGTACAGGGGGCCAACACTGAAGCTTTCTTT
TRBV15	TRBJ1-2	NA	TRBD1	CATSRDSPGGEGYGYTF	TGTGCCACCAGCAGAGATTCTCCAGGGGGCGAGGGCTATGGCTACACCTTC
TRBV13	TRBJ1-1	few	NA	CASAGMNTEAFF	TGTGCCAGCGCCGGGATGAACACTGAAGCTTTCTTT
TRBV4-3	TRBJ2-3	NA	NA	CASSQVKSSPRSTDTQYF	TGCGCCAGCAGCCAAGTTAAGTCTAGCCCACGTAGCACAGATACGCAGTATTTT
TRBV6-5	TRBJ2-7	NA	NA	CASSEQGNSYEQYF	TGTGCCAGCAGTGAGCAGGGAAACTCCTACGAGCAGTACTTC
TRBV28	TRBJ1-1	few	NA	CASRPTLNTEAFF	TGTGCCAGCAGGCCGACACTGAACACTGAAGCTTTCTTT
TRBV27	TRBJ2-7	NA	TRBD1	CASSLQGVGSYEQYF	TGTGCCAGCAGCCTCCAGGGGGTTGGATCCTACGAGCAGTACTTC
TRBV28	TRBJ1-6	medium-sized	NA	CASSSPGHLIPPLHF	TGTGCCAGCAGTTCCCCGGGACACCTGATTCCACCCCTCCACTTT
TRBV4-2	TRBJ1-1	NA	NA	CASSQVDSVAEAFF	TGTGCCAGCAGCCAAGTGGACTCGGTGGCTGAAGCTTTCTTT
TRBV4-1	TRBJ2-7	NA	TRBD2	CASSPPGSGGYEQYF	TGCGCCAGCAGCCCACCCGGTAGCGGGGGTTACGAGCAGTACTTC
TRBV5-6	TRBJ2-2	NA	NA	CASSLTTPSETGELFF	TGTGCCAGCAGCTTAACGACCCCATCGGAGACCGGGGAGCTGTTTTTT
TRBV7-3	TRBJ2-1	NA	NA	CASSLETRGNEQFF	TGTGCCAGCAGCTTAGAAACGAGGGGGAATGAGCAGTTCTTC
TRBV19	TRBJ2-2	NA	TRBD1	CASSMMRGPGELFF	TGTGCCAGTAGTATGATGAGGGGGCCCGGGGAGCTGTTTTTT
TRBV5-6	TRBJ2-7	NA	NA	CASSLVRQGNYEQYF	TGTGCCAGCAGCTTGGTTCGGCAGGGCAACTACGAGCAGTACTTC
TRBV11-3	TRBJ1-1	NA	TRBD1	CASSSKTGGITEAFF	TGTGCCAGCAGCTCAAAGACAGGGGGCATAACTGAAGCTTTCTTT
TRBV27	TRBJ2-7	NA	TRBD1	CASSLRTGGFYEQYF	TGTGCCAGCAGTTTACGGACAGGGGGTTTTTACGAGCAGTACTTC
TRBV7-7	TRBJ1-1	NA	TRBD1	CASSLGDRAVTEAFF	TGTGCTAGCAGCTTGGGGGACAGGGCAGTTACTGAAGCTTTCTTT
TRBV5-1	TRBJ2-3	NA	TRBD1	CASSEGQGYGPDTQYF	TGCGCCAGCAGCGAAGGACAGGGGTATGGCCCAGATACGCAGTATTTT
TRBV6-6	TRBJ1-1	NA	NA	CASSYVQNTEAFF	TGTGCCAGCAGTTACGTTCAGAACACTGAAGCTTTCTTT
TRBV4-3	TRBJ2-7	once	TRBD2	CASSPTSKLNGEQYF	TGCGCCAGCAGTCCGACTAGCAAACTAAATGGCGAGCAGTACTTC